This entry lists 5 T cell receptor beta chains sequenced from one sample in a study of blood T cell repertoires in COVID-19. The assay was immunoSEQ multiplex PCR, and TCRdb's table has in-frame clones only and misses some. Altogether approximately 270,000 clones are present, 70% to 90% being singletons, with the ten largest covering about 4%. Sequencing was done on a sample of PBMCs or T cells enriched from blood (not recorded which). These TCRs come from a woman in her 30s with acute COVID-19.

The gene calls are TRBV29-1 and TRBJ2-7, with D perhaps TRBD2 (5 bases). The CDR3 runs 13 residues. Germline CDR1 and CDR2: SQVTM and ANQGSEA. V lost 1 base and J lost 3, with 10 bases in between. The CDR3 protein is CSVEGAAGYEQYF. DNA of the CDR3: TGCAGCGTTGAAGGGGCCGCGGGCTACGAGCAGTACTTC.

The CDR3 reads CASSWGLAGGIFDEQFF. CDR3 in DNA: TGTGCCAGCAGCTGGGGACTAGCGGGAGGAATATTTGATGAGCAGTTCTTC. The chain uses TRBV7-9 and TRBJ2-1, with 15 bases lining up with TRBD2. Germline trimming cut 4 bases from V and 8 bases from J; bases unmatched to any gene: 9. The germline V gene has CDR1 SEHNR and CDR2 FQNEAQ (reference sequence). The CDR3 covers 17 residues.

This clone was counted a single time. The V gene is TRBV28, the J gene TRBJ1-5; no reliable D call. The length of the CDR3 is 13 residues. V lost 6 bases, J lost 0 bases, and 6 bases lay in between. CDR1 is MDHEN and CDR2 is SYDVKM in the germline V gene. Here the CDR3 DNA reads TGTGCCAGCAGAGAACATAGCAATCAGCCCCAGCATTTT. Translating it yields CASREHSNQPQHF.

V is TRBV9 and J is TRBJ2-5; D may be TRBD1 (5 bases). The germline V and J ends were trimmed by 0 bases and 1 base, with 10 bases remaining between them. Looked up from germline, CDR1 is SGDLS and CDR2 is YYNGEE. The CDR3 totals 15 residues. For the CDR3, the DNA is TGTGCCAGCAGCGTAGCCCAGGGCCCCCAAGAGACCCAGTACTTC. Protein sequence: CASSVAQGPQETQYF.

The rearrangement links TRBV6-1 to TRBJ2-7; tentative D call: TRBD1 (5 bases). Germline V gene lookup returns CDR1 MNHNS and CDR2 SASEGT. V was trimmed by 2 bases and J by 2 bases, leaving 13 bases between them. The CDR3 length is 15 residues. The CDR3 DNA reads TGTGCCAGCAGTGAAACGCGACAGCTAACCTACGAGCAGTACTTC. Encoded protein: CASSETRQLTYEQYF.